One and the same sample provided the 20 T cell receptor beta chains below, sequenced in a study of T cell repertoires in cytomegalovirus infection. TCRdb re-called the reads with MiXCR, one entry per CDR3 protein. The sample comprises about 180,000 distinct CDR3 sequences, about an eighth of which are singletons, and over 20% rests with the top ten. Specimen: PBMCs. These receptors were collected from a human donor in good health (CMV status not recorded). Some clones in this sample may be carry-over from other donors' samples.

The chain employs TRBV19 and TRBJ1-2; 8 bases match TRBD1. CDR1 is LNHDA, CDR2 SQIVND, per germline (reference sequence). The V segment lost 11 bases and the J segment 2 bases; nucleotides outside the gene matches: 4. The CDR3 extends over 12 amino acids. The CDR3 here is CAGTGKNYGYTF. The DNA for the CDR3 is TGTGCCGGGACAGGAAAAAACTATGGCTACACCTTC.

Ten or more counts support this clonotype. The V call is TRBV28, the J call TRBJ1-5; D is undetermined. Trimming removed 1 base at V and 7 bases at J, with 8 bases between. Per germline, CDR1 MDHEN and CDR2 SYDVKM. This CDR3 contains 13 residues. CDR3 in amino acids: CASSLYGGQPQHF. CDR3 sequence (DNA): TGTGCCAGCAGTTTATATGGCGGGCAGCCCCAGCATTTT. Together with reference TRBV28 and TRBJ1-5, the CDR3 gives the full variable domain: DVKVTQSSRYLVKRTGEKVFLECVQDMDHENMFWYRQDPGLGLRLIYFSYDVKMKEKGDIPEGYSVSREKKERFSLILESASTNQTSMYLCASSLYGGQPQHFGDGTRLSIL.

The rearrangement links TRBV29-1 to TRBJ1-2; maybe TRBD1 (6 bases). The germline CDR1 and CDR2 sequences are SQVTM and ANQGSEA. Trimming pared 4 bases from V and 8 bases from J, leaving 11 bases between. The CDR3 sequence is 11 residues long. This chain's CDR3 is CSVVGGLGYTF. DNA of the CDR3: TGCAGCGTTGTTGGGGGGCTCGGCTACACCTTC.

This clonotype was detected ten times or more. V and J are TRBV7-2 and TRBJ2-7, with 8 bases that match TRBD1. The CDR3 is made up of 14 amino acids. V trimming: 5 bases; J trimming: 0 bases; junction bases outside the gene matches: 3. Looked up from germline, CDR1 is SGHTA and CDR2 is FQGNSA. DNA of the CDR3: TGTGCCAGCAGCCGGGACAGGACCTCCTACGAGCAGTACTTC. Protein product: CASSRDRTSYEQYF.

This clonotype has just a few counts. V and J are TRBV4-1 and TRBJ2-1, with 9 bases aligning to TRBD2. The trim removed 0 bases at V and 7 bases at J, leaving 10 bases unmatched. The CDR3 spans 17 residues. Germline values: CDR1 MGHRA, CDR2 YSYEKL. The DNA of the CDR3 is TGCGCCAGCAGCCAAGATGGTCTAGCGGGGCCCTTGAATGAGCAGTTCTTC. Encoded protein: CASSQDGLAGPLNEQFF.

The chain carries TRBV10-3 and TRBJ2-7, with D possibly TRBD2 on 6 matching bases. V was shortened by 6 bases and J by 0 bases, with 15 bases between the two germline ends. This CDR3 is built from 15 residues. The germline CDR1 and CDR2 sequences are ENHRY and SYGVKD. The CDR3: CAIRGARGSSYEQYF. The CDR3 DNA reads TGTGCCATCAGAGGGGCGCGGGGATCCTCCTACGAGCAGTACTTC.

The chain joins TRBV7-2 to TRBJ2-3; no clear D gene. The CDR3 has 13 amino acids. V dropped 3 bases and J dropped 5 bases, with 9 bases sitting between them. Germline V gene data show CDR1 as SGHTA and CDR2 as FQGNSA. CDR3 coding DNA: TGTGCCAGCAGCTTCCGGAGAGAAGATACGCAGTATTTT. Protein: CASSFRREDTQYF.

This clonotype was detected many times. J is TRBJ2-2 and V is TRBV11-2; 12 positions match TRBD2. Germline lookup yields CDR1 SGHAT and CDR2 FQNNGV. The CDR3 runs 15 residues. V lost 3 bases to trimming and J lost 7 bases; unmatched junction nucleotides: 3. The CDR3 DNA follows: TGTGCCAGCAGCTTGACTAGCGGGGGAGTCGGGGAGCTGTTTTTT. It specifies CASSLTSGGVGELFF.

This clonotype was seen many times. The chain has TRBV7-8 and TRBJ2-7; TRBD2 might be the D (5 bases). Germline CDR1 and CDR2: SGHVS and FQNEAQ. Between the trimmed V and J ends, which lost 5 bases and 1 base, there was a span of 18 bases. The CDR3 length is 16 residues. The CDR3 DNA follows: TGTGCCAGCAGCCCCAGGCAGGCGAGCGGATCCTACGAGCAGTACTTC. Protein sequence: CASSPRQASGSYEQYF.

This clonotype came up many times. This chain connects TRBV28 to TRBJ1-5, with D unclear. CDR1 MDHEN and CDR2 SYDVKM come from the germline V gene. Trimming cost V 6 bases and J 7 bases, with 10 bases left between them. CDR3 size: 12 residues. The CDR3: CASRTVGQPQHF. The CDR3 DNA reads as TGTGCCAGCAGGACGGTAGGCCAGCCCCAGCATTTT.

This clonotype has a count of ten or more. The V and J genes are TRBV10-3 and TRBJ1-3; D gene unclear. Germline V CDR1 and CDR2: ENHRY, SYGVKD. The CDR3 totals 13 residues. Trimming took 11 bases from V and 1 from J, leaving 12 bases between them. The CDR3 here is CAATRTSGNTIYF. The CDR3 DNA reads as TGTGCCGCGACACGCACATCTGGAAACACCATATATTTT.

This clonotype was picked up a small number of times. The chain carries TRBV12-3 or TRBV12-4 and TRBJ2-7; perhaps TRBD1 as D (7 bases). The CDR3 runs 15 residues. Trimming pared 4 bases from V and 2 bases from J, leaving 15 bases between. CDR3 DNA: TGTGCCAGCAGTTACCCCCAGGGGGGTACCTACGAGCAGTACTTC. It specifies CASSYPQGGTYEQYF.

This clonotype was seen repeatedly, ten times or more. The chain carries TRBV11-2 and TRBJ2-1, with a possible D match to TRBD1 (6 bases). The CDR3 loop spans 15 amino acids. In germline, CDR1 is SGHAT, CDR2 FQNNGV. V shed 3 bases and J shed 1 base, with 10 bases lying between them. CDR3 in amino acids: CASSLGDKSYNEQFF. The CDR3 DNA reads as TGTGCCAGCAGCTTGGGGGACAAATCCTACAATGAGCAGTTCTTC. The whole variable domain, filled in from reference TRBV11-2 and TRBJ2-1, reads EAGVAQSPRYKIIEKRQSVAFWCNPISGHATLYWYQQILGQGPKLLIQFQNNGVVDDSQLPKDRFSAERLKGVDSTLKIQPAKLEDSAVYLCASSLGDKSYNEQFFGPGTRLTVL.

This clonotype was counted at least ten times. The CDR3 region is CASSTTGNTEAFF. CDR3 nucleotides: TGTGCCAGCAGCACGACAGGGAACACTGAAGCTTTCTTT. J is TRBJ1-1 and V is TRBV7-2, with D possibly being TRBD1 (6 bases). V lost 5 bases and J lost 1, with 8 bases in between. Looked up from germline, CDR1 is SGHTA and CDR2 is FQGNSA. The CDR3 spans 13 residues.

This clonotype was picked up a small number of times. CDR3 sequence reads: CASSRTSGTDEQFF. The CDR3 DNA sequence: TGTGCCAGTAGTAGGACTAGCGGGACGGATGAGCAGTTCTTC. The V gene is TRBV19, the J gene TRBJ2-1; TRBD2 aligns across 12 bases. This CDR3 is 14 amino acids long. V lost 4 bases to trimming and J lost 8 bases; unmatched junction nucleotides: 3. Germline V gene data show CDR1 as LNHDA and CDR2 as SQIVND (reference sequence). Full variable domain (rest looked up from reference TRBV19 and TRBJ2-1): DGGITQSPKYLFRKEGQNVTLSCEQNLNHDAMYWYRQDPGQGLRLIYYSQIVNDFQKGDIAEGYSVSREKKESFPLTVTSAQKNPTAFYLCASSRTSGTDEQFFGPGTRLTVL.

This clonotype was seen only a few times. The chain combines TRBV29-1 with TRBJ1-4; 8 bases line up with TRBD1. The junction had 11 bases not matched to a gene; V was cut back by 6 bases and J by 5 bases. Germline-derived CDR1 and CDR2 are SQVTM and ANQGSEA. This CDR3 spans 15 amino acids. This CDR3 is CSVASRTGSNEKLFF. CDR3 sequence (DNA): TGCAGCGTCGCCTCTAGGACAGGGTCGAATGAAAAACTGTTTTTT.

V is TRBV19 and J is TRBJ1-6, with D maybe TRBD1 (5 bases). There are 16 residues in the CDR3. Germline CDR1 and CDR2: LNHDA and SQIVND (reference sequence). The ends were cut back, 6 bases at V and 3 bases at J, with 15 bases in the middle. CDR3 sequence reads: CASSSWGIHYNSPLHF. CDR3 nucleotide sequence: TGTGCCAGTAGCTCCTGGGGGATCCACTATAATTCACCCCTCCACTTT. Looking up the rest from reference TRBV19 and TRBJ1-6 gives the full variable domain: DGGITQSPKYLFRKEGQNVTLSCEQNLNHDAMYWYRQDPGQGLRLIYYSQIVNDFQKGDIAEGYSVSREKKESFPLTVTSAQKNPTAFYLCASSSWGIHYNSPLHFGNGTRLTVT.

V and J are TRBV29-1 and TRBJ1-1; no clear D gene. The CDR3 is made up of 12 amino acids. CDR1 and CDR2 (germline): SQVTM, ANQGSEA. Between the trimmed V and J ends, which lost 6 bases and 2 bases, there was a span of 10 bases. CDR3 in DNA: TGCAGCGTGGCCTGGAGAAACACTGAAGCTTTCTTT. Translated: CSVAWRNTEAFF.

The V call is TRBV6-2 or TRBV6-3, the J call TRBJ2-7, with no clear D. CDR1 is MNHEY and CDR2 is SVGEGT in the germline V gene. The CDR3 is 13 residues long. Trimming took off 8 bases at V and 3 bases at J, with 14 bases between the two ends. CDR3 sequence reads: CASDGDGIYEQYF. The CDR3 coding sequence is TGTGCCAGCGACGGAGATGGGATCTACGAGCAGTACTTC.

The chain links TRBV24-1 to TRBJ2-1; a possible D gene is TRBD1 (5 bases). Looked up from germline, CDR1 is KGHDR and CDR2 is SFDVKD. This CDR3 contains 16 residues. V lost 2 bases and J lost 7, with 17 bases in between. The CDR3 DNA reads TGTGCCACCAGTGATTATGCAGGGTCGTCAGTGAATGAGCAGTTCTTC. This gives the protein CATSDYAGSSVNEQFF.